This T cell receptor (beta chain) comes out of a study of T cell responses to AZD1222 COVID-19 vaccine. Study-level information: Samples with a second dose at about 4 or about 12 weeks were pooled together.

Turning to this clone: The antigen remains undetermined.

Deletions cut 5 bases from V and 7 bases from J, with 8 bases between. In germline, CDR1 is SEHNR, CDR2 FQNEAQ (reference sequence). The CDR3 has 11 residues. Only in-frame clones appear in the TCRdb table, and some are missing; sequencing was by immunoSEQ multiplex PCR. Here the sample spans around 87,000 clones, 86% being singletons. General study results and limits: Reports say nearly half of spike-specific TCRs go after unmutated variant regions. White British people made up most donors, females outnumbered males, and clonal diversity was possibly underestimated. Spike-wide coverage was observed for vaccine-associated CD4 TCRs, with dominant responses at 160-218 and 743-854.

The rearrangement links TRBV7-9 to TRBJ1-1; D is unresolved. This TCR came from an adult in good health. Sequenced here: peripheral blood, sampled on day 0 of AZD1222 vaccination. CDR3 sequence reads: CASSAGREAFF. CDR3 DNA: TGTGCCAGCAGCGCAGGTCGTGAAGCTTTCTTT. Full variable domain (outside the CDR3, taken from reference TRBV7-9 and TRBJ1-1): DTGVSQNPRHKITKRGQNVTFRCDPISEHNRLYWYRQTLGQGPEFLTYFQNEAQLEKSRLLSDRFSAERPKGSFSTLEIQRTEQGDSAMYLCASSAGREAFFGQGTRLTVV.